Listed below are T cell receptor beta chains from one sample, sequenced in a study of T cell responses to AZD1222 COVID-19 vaccine. TCRdb's table, derived via immunoSEQ multiplex PCR, lists solely in-frame clones and lacks some. The sample yields roughly 150,000 clones, approximately 90% seen once. The sample here was peripheral blood, taken 28 days after the second AZD1222 dose. These receptors were obtained from an adult who received the AZD1222 COVID-19 vaccine. CDR3s include the opening cysteine and the closing phenylalanine or tryptophan. D genes are given only for firm matches. Rows give clone size only sometimes, using once, few, many, or a class for an expanded clone.

v_call: TRBV28
j_call: TRBJ2-7
clone_size: NA
d_call: TRBD1
cdr3_aa: CASSALGTAYEQYF
cdr3_nt: TGTGCCAGCAGTGCCCTCGGGACAGCCTACGAGCAGTACTTC

v_call: TRBV7-9
j_call: TRBJ1-1
clone_size: NA
d_call: TRBD1
cdr3_aa: CASSPGTVKMNTEAFF
cdr3_nt: TGTGCCAGCAGCCCTGGGACAGTCAAAATGAACACTGAAGCTTTCTTT

v_call: TRBV9
j_call: TRBJ2-1
clone_size: NA
d_call: NA
cdr3_aa: CASRASGGGVNEQFF
cdr3_nt: TGTGCCAGCAGGGCTAGCGGAGGGGGGGTGAATGAGCAGTTCTTC

v_call: TRBV9
j_call: TRBJ2-5
clone_size: once
d_call: TRBD1
cdr3_aa: CASRKGQETQETQYF
cdr3_nt: TGTGCCAGCAGAAAGGGACAGGAAACCCAAGAGACCCAGTACTTC

v_call: TRBV27
j_call: TRBJ2-2
clone_size: NA
d_call: NA
cdr3_aa: CASRLSAGELFF
cdr3_nt: TGTGCCAGCCGACTGTCAGCCGGGGAGCTGTTTTTT

v_call: TRBV7-2
j_call: TRBJ2-5
clone_size: NA
d_call: NA
cdr3_aa: CASSLDPGETQYF
cdr3_nt: TGTGCCAGCAGCTTAGATCCAGGAGAGACCCAGTACTTC

v_call: TRBV5-1
j_call: TRBJ2-1
clone_size: NA
d_call: TRBD2
cdr3_aa: CASTPSGGSYNEQFF
cdr3_nt: TGCGCCAGCACCCCATCGGGAGGGTCCTACAATGAGCAGTTCTTC

v_call: TRBV10-3
j_call: TRBJ2-7
clone_size: NA
d_call: NA
cdr3_aa: CAIRTDYSYEQYF
cdr3_nt: TGTGCCATCAGGACGGATTACTCCTACGAGCAGTACTTC

v_call: TRBV7-8
j_call: TRBJ2-1
clone_size: NA
d_call: TRBD2
cdr3_aa: CASSLGRGGSSYNEQFF
cdr3_nt: TGTGCCAGCAGCTTGGGGCGCGGGGGTAGCTCCTACAATGAGCAGTTCTTC

v_call: TRBV27
j_call: TRBJ2-3
clone_size: NA
d_call: NA
cdr3_aa: CASSSQGKDTQYF
cdr3_nt: TGTGCCAGCAGTTCACAGGGAAAGGATACGCAGTATTTT

v_call: TRBV7-9
j_call: TRBJ2-7
clone_size: NA
d_call: NA
cdr3_aa: CASSLEVRKQYF
cdr3_nt: TGTGCCAGCAGCTTAGAGGTTCGCAAGCAGTACTTC

v_call: TRBV5-4
j_call: TRBJ2-7
clone_size: NA
d_call: TRBD1
cdr3_aa: CASSQPGQGYEQYF
cdr3_nt: TGTGCCAGCAGCCAACCGGGACAGGGCTACGAGCAGTACTTC

v_call: TRBV7-3
j_call: TRBJ2-2
clone_size: once
d_call: TRBD2
cdr3_aa: CASSLSGRQSGELFF
cdr3_nt: TGTGCCAGCAGCTTGAGCGGGAGGCAATCCGGGGAGCTGTTTTTT

v_call: TRBV5-1
j_call: TRBJ2-6
clone_size: NA
d_call: NA
cdr3_aa: CASSWDINVPGANVLTF
cdr3_nt: TGCGCCAGCAGCTGGGACATTAACGTCCCTGGGGCCAACGTCCTGACTTTC

v_call: TRBV6-2/TRBV6-3
j_call: TRBJ2-3
clone_size: NA
d_call: NA
cdr3_aa: CASSFLVGGASTDTQYF
cdr3_nt: TGTGCCAGCAGTTTCCTTGTTGGCGGAGCTAGCACAGATACGCAGTATTTT

v_call: TRBV6-5
j_call: TRBJ1-2
clone_size: NA
d_call: NA
cdr3_aa: CAVQEIYGYTF
cdr3_nt: TGTGCCGTGCAGGAGATCTATGGCTACACCTTC

v_call: TRBV27
j_call: TRBJ1-2
clone_size: NA
d_call: NA
cdr3_aa: CASSVRINYGYTF
cdr3_nt: TGTGCCAGCAGTGTCAGGATCAACTATGGCTACACCTTC

v_call: TRBV25-1
j_call: TRBJ1-1
clone_size: NA
d_call: NA
cdr3_aa: CASSLQGNTEAFF
cdr3_nt: TGTGCCAGCAGCCTACAGGGCAACACTGAAGCTTTCTTT

v_call: TRBV5-8
j_call: TRBJ1-2
clone_size: NA
d_call: TRBD1
cdr3_aa: CASSRDRDYGYTF
cdr3_nt: TGTGCCAGCAGCCGGGACAGGGACTATGGCTACACCTTC

v_call: TRBV6-5
j_call: TRBJ1-5
clone_size: NA
d_call: NA
cdr3_aa: CASSTRDRNQPQHF
cdr3_nt: TGTGCCAGCAGTACCCGGGACCGGAATCAGCCCCAGCATTTT

v_call: TRBV29-1
j_call: TRBJ2-2
clone_size: NA
d_call: NA
cdr3_aa: CSVGSGLSNTGELFF
cdr3_nt: TGCAGCGTTGGCAGCGGGCTCTCGAACACCGGGGAGCTGTTTTTT

v_call: TRBV27
j_call: TRBJ2-4
clone_size: NA
d_call: NA
cdr3_aa: CASSSLPGENIQYF
cdr3_nt: TGTGCCAGCAGTTCACTCCCCGGGGAGAACATTCAGTACTTC

v_call: TRBV19
j_call: TRBJ2-7
clone_size: NA
d_call: TRBD1
cdr3_aa: CASSIDGKGASEQYF
cdr3_nt: TGTGCCAGTAGTATAGATGGGAAGGGGGCGAGCGAGCAGTACTTC

v_call: TRBV9
j_call: TRBJ1-3
clone_size: once
d_call: TRBD1
cdr3_aa: CASSGLTGGSSGNTIYF
cdr3_nt: TGTGCCAGCAGCGGACTAACAGGGGGCAGCTCTGGAAACACCATATATTTT

v_call: TRBV28
j_call: TRBJ1-3
clone_size: NA
d_call: NA
cdr3_aa: CASQFSGNTIYF
cdr3_nt: TGTGCCAGCCAGTTCTCTGGAAACACCATATATTTT

v_call: TRBV12-3/TRBV12-4
j_call: TRBJ1-5
clone_size: NA
d_call: TRBD1
cdr3_aa: CASRVQGNQPQHF
cdr3_nt: TGTGCCAGCAGGGTACAGGGGAATCAGCCCCAGCATTTT

v_call: TRBV28
j_call: TRBJ1-1
clone_size: NA
d_call: NA
cdr3_aa: CASSLENTEAFF
cdr3_nt: TGTGCCAGCAGTTTGGAAAACACTGAAGCTTTCTTT

v_call: TRBV6-1
j_call: TRBJ2-7
clone_size: NA
d_call: NA
cdr3_aa: CASSETGTKPYEQYF
cdr3_nt: TGTGCCAGCAGTGAAACAGGGACGAAACCCTACGAGCAGTACTTC

v_call: TRBV30
j_call: TRBJ1-6
clone_size: NA
d_call: NA
cdr3_aa: CAWSVGRGLSPLHF
cdr3_nt: TGTGCCTGGAGTGTAGGTAGAGGTCTTTCACCCCTCCACTTT

v_call: TRBV10-3
j_call: TRBJ2-5
clone_size: NA
d_call: NA
cdr3_aa: CAISEGGLETQYF
cdr3_nt: TGTGCCATCAGTGAGGGGGGGTTGGAGACCCAGTACTTC

v_call: TRBV19
j_call: TRBJ2-5
clone_size: NA
d_call: TRBD2
cdr3_aa: CASRPGLAFQETQYF
cdr3_nt: TGTGCCAGTAGGCCGGGACTAGCGTTCCAAGAGACCCAGTACTTC

v_call: TRBV24-1
j_call: TRBJ1-2
clone_size: NA
d_call: NA
cdr3_aa: CATSDLDSNYGYTF
cdr3_nt: TGTGCCACCAGTGACCTCGATTCTAACTATGGCTACACCTTC

v_call: TRBV10-3
j_call: TRBJ2-3
clone_size: NA
d_call: NA
cdr3_aa: CAISDGGVSYTDTQYF
cdr3_nt: TGTGCCATCAGTGACGGGGGCGTAAGCTACACAGATACGCAGTATTTT

v_call: TRBV5-1
j_call: TRBJ2-7
clone_size: few
d_call: TRBD2
cdr3_aa: CASSLGTSGILPYEQYF
cdr3_nt: TGCGCCAGCAGCTTGGGGACTAGCGGGATCCTGCCCTACGAGCAGTACTTC

v_call: TRBV19
j_call: TRBJ2-1
clone_size: NA
d_call: NA
cdr3_aa: CASSIGSDLYRNEQFF
cdr3_nt: TGTGCCAGTAGTATAGGATCGGACCTCTACAGGAATGAGCAGTTCTTC

v_call: TRBV7-3
j_call: TRBJ2-2
clone_size: NA
d_call: NA
cdr3_aa: CASSSPQGNTGELFF
cdr3_nt: TGTGCCAGCAGCTCTCCACAAGGAAACACCGGGGAGCTGTTTTTT

v_call: TRBV10-3
j_call: TRBJ2-3
clone_size: NA
d_call: NA
cdr3_aa: CAISDREDTQYF
cdr3_nt: TGTGCCATCAGCGACAGAGAAGATACGCAGTATTTT

v_call: TRBV24-1
j_call: TRBJ1-5
clone_size: NA
d_call: NA
cdr3_aa: CATESGQLNQPQHF
cdr3_nt: TGTGCCACCGAATCTGGACAGCTAAATCAGCCCCAGCATTTT

v_call: TRBV19
j_call: TRBJ1-2
clone_size: NA
d_call: NA
cdr3_aa: CASTPPGVIGYTF
cdr3_nt: TGTGCCAGTACCCCCCCCGGAGTGATTGGCTACACCTTC